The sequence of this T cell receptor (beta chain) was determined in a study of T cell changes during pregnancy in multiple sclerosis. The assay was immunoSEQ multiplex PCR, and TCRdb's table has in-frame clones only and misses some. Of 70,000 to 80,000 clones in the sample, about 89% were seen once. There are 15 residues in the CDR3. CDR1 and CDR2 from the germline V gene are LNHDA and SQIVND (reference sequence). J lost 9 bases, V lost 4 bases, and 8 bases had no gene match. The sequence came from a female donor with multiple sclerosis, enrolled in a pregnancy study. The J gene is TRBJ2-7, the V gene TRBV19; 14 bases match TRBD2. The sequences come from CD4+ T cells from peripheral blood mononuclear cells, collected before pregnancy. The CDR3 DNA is TGTGCCAGTAGTAAGACTAGCGGGAGGGACTTCGCGCAGTACTTC. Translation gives CASSKTSGRDFAQYF. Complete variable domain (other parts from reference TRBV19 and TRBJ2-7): DGGITQSPKYLFRKEGQNVTLSCEQNLNHDAMYWYRQDPGQGLRLIYYSQIVNDFQKGDIAEGYSVSREKKESFPLTVTSAQKNPTAFYLCASSKTSGRDFAQYFGPGTRLTVT.